These 27 T cell receptor beta chains were sequenced from one sample in a study of identifying expanded T cells in peripheral blood. The assay was immunoSEQ multiplex PCR, and TCRdb's table has in-frame clones only and misses some. This table has some 91,000 clones, around 89% appearing once. The sequenced sample was blood. These receptors originate from a person between 18 and 70 years old in good health.

The chain uses TRBV5-4 and TRBJ1-1; possibly TRBD1 for D (5 bases). CDR3 length: 15 residues. Trimming removed 1 base from V and 4 bases from J, with 14 bases in between. Germline assignment: CDR1 SGHNT and CDR2 YYREEE (reference sequence). The CDR3 nucleotides are TGTGCCAGCAGCTTGAATACAGGTCTTGCCACTGAAGCTTTCTTT. This translates into CASSLNTGLATEAFF.

This chain joins TRBV19 and TRBJ2-2; perhaps TRBD1 as D (6 bases). In germline, CDR1 is LNHDA, CDR2 SQIVND (reference sequence). V gave up 5 bases and J gave up 1 base, with 11 bases separating them. This CDR3 is built from 15 residues. The DNA of the CDR3 is TGTGCCAGTAGTTTTCCGGGACAGAACACCGGGGAGCTGTTTTTT. This codes for CASSFPGQNTGELFF.

The V and J genes are TRBV19 and TRBJ2-2; 11 bases are shared with TRBD2. The V and J ends lost 7 bases and 7 bases, in that order; junction bases with no gene match: 17. Germline V CDR1 and CDR2: LNHDA, SQIVND (reference sequence). The CDR3 extends over 18 amino acids. In DNA, the CDR3 is TGTGCCAGTAATCGGAGGGAGCCTAGCGGGAGGAGGATCGGGGAGCTGTTTTTT. It specifies CASNRREPSGRRIGELFF.

V and J are TRBV28 and TRBJ2-2, with 7 bases aligning to TRBD1. CDR1 is MDHEN, CDR2 SYDVKM, per germline. V gave up 3 bases and J gave up 2 bases; unmatched junction bases: 3. The CDR3 has 15 residues. CDR3 in DNA: TGTGCCAGCAGTTTTGGGACAGCAAACACCGGGGAGCTGTTTTTT. Protein product: CASSFGTANTGELFF.

This clone was seen just once. This chain uses TRBV27 with TRBJ2-1, with D possibly TRBD2 on 7 matching bases. Trimming took off 7 bases at V and 6 bases at J, with 13 bases between the two ends. The CDR3 has 13 amino acids. Germline CDR1 MNHEY, CDR2 SMNVEV (reference sequence). CDR3 loop: CASIRGGSNEQFF. The CDR3, as DNA: TGTGCCAGCATTAGGGGGGGTTCCAATGAGCAGTTCTTC.

J is TRBJ1-2 and V is TRBV19, with D possibly being TRBD1 (5 bases). There are 13 residues in the CDR3. Trimming pared 7 bases from V and 10 bases from J, leaving 19 bases between. Germline-derived CDR1 and CDR2 are LNHDA and SQIVND (reference sequence). The CDR3 loop is CASIERGREDYTF. The CDR3 bases are TGTGCCAGTATTGAGAGGGGTCGAGAAGACTACACCTTC.

Here the CDR3 DNA reads TGCGCCAGCAGCCAAGAGGAGTCGAGGGGCGGCACCGGGGAGCTGTTTTTT. Translation: CASSQEESRGGTGELFF. This chain joins TRBV4-3 and TRBJ2-2; D could derive from TRBD1 or TRBD2 (5 bases each). Germline-derived CDR1 and CDR2 are LGHNA and YSLEER. V lost 0 bases and J lost 4, with 15 bases in between. CDR3 length: 17 amino acids.

This rearrangement joins TRBV4-1 to TRBJ2-5; D gene ambiguous. Trimming removed 3 bases from V and 3 bases from J, with 14 bases in between. The CDR3 loop spans 15 amino acids. Germline V gene sequence: CDR1 MGHRA, CDR2 YSYEKL. The CDR3 sequence is CASSHPIDGEETQYF. Here the CDR3 DNA reads TGCGCCAGCAGCCACCCCATCGACGGAGAAGAGACCCAGTACTTC.

The chain joins TRBV28 to TRBJ1-4; 7 bases line up with TRBD1. The junction had 0 bases not matched to a gene; V was cut back by 1 base and J by 4 bases. The germline V gene encodes CDR1 MDHEN and CDR2 SYDVKM. This CDR3 region has 14 residues. The CDR3 reads CASSLYRGNEKLFF. The CDR3 DNA sequence: TGTGCCAGCAGTTTATACAGGGGTAATGAAAAACTGTTTTTT.

The chain joins TRBV7-8 to TRBJ2-6; unclear D gene. The length of the CDR3 is 16 residues. Per the germline V gene, CDR1 is SGHVS and CDR2 is FQNEAQ. The ends were cut back, 4 bases at V and 0 bases at J, with 10 bases in the middle. The chain's CDR3 is CASSSTLYSGANVLTF. The CDR3 nucleotides read TGTGCCAGCAGCTCAACCTTATACTCTGGGGCCAACGTCCTGACTTTC.

The CDR3 DNA is TGTGCCAGCAGCCCGAGCGGGGGAAGCACAGATACGCAGTATTTT. Amino acid sequence: CASSPSGGSTDTQYF. This chain joins TRBV6-4 and TRBJ2-3, with 8 bases aligning to TRBD2. The CDR3 is made up of 15 amino acids. Germline V gives CDR1 MRHNA, CDR2 SNTAGT. V lost 6 bases to trimming and J lost 0 bases; unmatched junction nucleotides: 5.

This chain links TRBV5-4 with TRBJ2-5; the match to TRBD2 covers 8 bases. Germline V gene data show CDR1 as SGHNT and CDR2 as YYREEE (reference sequence). This CDR3 comprises 14 residues. The J segment lost 1 base and the V segment lost 4 bases, leaving 3 bases of the junction unmatched. CDR3 nucleotides: TGTGCCAGCAGCCCGGCGGGGGGCCAAGAGACCCAGTACTTC. Translating it yields CASSPAGGQETQYF.

The chain is built from TRBV19 and TRBJ2-4; TRBD2 aligns across 14 bases. CDR3 length: 21 amino acids. Germline V gene data show CDR1 as LNHDA and CDR2 as SQIVND (reference sequence). The ends lost 6 bases at V and 1 base at J; junction bases unmatched: 17. DNA for the CDR3: TGTGCCAGTAGGGGAGTCGGACTAGCGGGAGGCCAGCCGGGCGCCAAAAACATTCAGTACTTC. It specifies CASRGVGLAGGQPGAKNIQYF.

V is TRBV4-3 and J is TRBJ2-5, with a tentative D call TRBD2 (5 bases). The germline V and J ends were trimmed by 2 bases and 7 bases, with 5 bases remaining between them. Germline V gene lookup returns CDR1 LGHNA and CDR2 YSLEER. The CDR3 loop spans 11 amino acids. Written as DNA, the CDR3 is TGCGCCAGCAGCCAACGGGGGACCCAGTACTTC. It yields the protein CASSQRGTQYF.

V and J are TRBV28 and TRBJ1-2, with no clear D. Trimming shortened V by 3 bases and J by 3 bases, and 11 bases separated the two germline ends. Germline V gene data show CDR1 as MDHEN and CDR2 as SYDVKM. CDR3 size: 14 residues. DNA for the CDR3: TGTGCCAGCAGTTTTGTCCAGGAATACTATGGCTACACCTTC. This codes for CASSFVQEYYGYTF.

The gene calls are TRBV9 and TRBJ2-3; 8 bases fit TRBD2. The germline CDR1 and CDR2 sequences are SGDLS and YYNGEE. The CDR3 loop spans 14 amino acids. V lost 4 bases, J lost 6 bases, and 7 bases stayed unmatched. The CDR3 sequence is CASSPSPGGDTQYF. The CDR3, as DNA: TGTGCCAGCAGCCCCTCCCCGGGGGGGGATACGCAGTATTTT.

This clone was seen only a few times. V and J are TRBV28 and TRBJ1-1; 8 nucleotides align to TRBD1. CDR1 is MDHEN and CDR2 is SYDVKM in the germline V gene. This CDR3 is 14 amino acids long. The V and J ends lost 5 bases and 6 bases, in that order; junction bases with no gene match: 8. CDR3 in DNA: TGTGCCAGCAGTGTCCATTACAGGGGGGCTGAAGCTTTCTTT. This codes for CASSVHYRGAEAFF.

This clone has only one observation. V is TRBV6-1 and J is TRBJ2-7; maybe TRBD2 (6 bases). V lost 5 bases, J lost 4 bases, and 18 bases lay in between. Germline CDR1 reads MNHNS; CDR2 reads SASEGT. The length of the CDR3 is 15 residues. The CDR3 spells CASSQSVAGPYEQYF. As DNA, the CDR3 is TGTGCCAGCAGTCAATCCGTGGCGGGGCCGTACGAGCAGTACTTC.

The V and J genes are TRBV28 and TRBJ2-1; 7 nucleotides line up with TRBD1. The length of the CDR3 is 15 residues. Germline CDR1 is MDHEN and CDR2 is SYDVKM. The V and J ends lost 5 bases and 0 bases, in that order; junction bases with no gene match: 4. The CDR3 loop reads CASSQGGRSYNEQFF. CDR3 in DNA: TGTGCCAGCAGTCAAGGGGGCCGCTCCTACAATGAGCAGTTCTTC.

The chain recombines TRBV6-6 with TRBJ2-1; TRBD2 agrees at 7 bases. The V gene's germline CDR1 is MNHNY and CDR2 SVGAGI (reference sequence). J was trimmed by 2 bases and V by 2 bases; bases with no gene match: 0. There are 14 residues in the CDR3. CDR3 coding DNA: TGTGCCAGCAGTTACGGACTAGCCTACAATGAGCAGTTCTTC. Its protein product is CASSYGLAYNEQFF.

The chain employs TRBV15 and TRBJ2-1; 8 bases agree with TRBD2. The CDR3 consists of 16 residues. Unmatched junction bases numbered 12, after V lost 3 bases and J lost 8 bases. CDR1 is LNHNV and CDR2 is YYDKDF in the germline V gene (reference sequence). This CDR3 reads CATSSHGRAYRDEQFF. DNA of the CDR3: TGTGCCACCAGCAGTCACGGGAGGGCGTATAGGGATGAGCAGTTCTTC. Drawing the rest from reference TRBV15 and TRBJ2-1, the complete variable domain is DAMVIQNPRYQVTQFGKPVTLSCSQTLNHNVMYWYQQKSSQAPKLLFHYYDKDFNNEADTPDNFQSRRPNTSFCFLDIRSPGLGDTAMYLCATSSHGRAYRDEQFFGPGTRLTVL.

The rearrangement links TRBV5-1 to TRBJ1-2; D possibly corresponds to TRBD1 (6 bases). V was cut by 5 bases and J by 1 base, with 9 bases left in between. The CDR3 is 13 residues long. CDR1 SGHRS and CDR2 YFSETQ come from the germline V gene. CDR3 coding DNA: TGCGCCAGCAGGGCAGGGGATAACTATGGCTACACCTTC. Residues: CASRAGDNYGYTF.

The chain joins TRBV7-3 to TRBJ2-2; D is uncertain. CDR1 is SGHTA, CDR2 FQGTGA, per germline. CDR3 length: 13 amino acids. V lost 2 bases to trimming and J lost 7 bases, with 8 bases between them. CDR3 coding DNA: TGTGCCAGCAGCTTACGTGGGGACGGGGAGCTGTTTTTT. This sequence encodes CASSLRGDGELFF.

On this clone itself: Other nucleotide sequences in the sample specify the same CDR3. CDR3 bases: TGCGCCAGCAGCCAGGAGCGGCTCACAGATACGCAGTATTTT. Protein product: CASSQERLTDTQYF. J is TRBJ2-3 and V is TRBV4-3, with a weak D call TRBD2 (5 bases). The germline V gene has CDR1 LGHNA and CDR2 YSLEER. V lost 3 bases and J 2 bases, leaving 9 bases between the germline ends. The CDR3 covers 14 residues.

The chain employs TRBV4-2 and TRBJ2-3; TRBD1 matches at 7 bases. Germline V gene sequence: CDR1 LGHNA, CDR2 YNFKEQ. The CDR3 spans 17 residues. The junction had 10 bases not matched to a gene; V was cut back by 4 bases and J by 0 bases. CDR3 in DNA: TGTGCCAGCAGCCTCGGACAGGAGGCTACTAGCACAGATACGCAGTATTTT. Its translation: CASSLGQEATSTDTQYF.

This clone has only one observation. V and J are TRBV7-9 and TRBJ1-5; no reliable D call. V dropped 1 base and J dropped 4 bases, with 8 bases sitting between them. This CDR3 is built from 14 residues. CDR1 SEHNR and CDR2 FQNEAQ come from the germline V gene (reference sequence). The CDR3 DNA is TGTGCCAGCAGCTTAGAGGGCAGGAATCAGCCCCAGCATTTT. Its protein product is CASSLEGRNQPQHF.

The chain links TRBV7-2 to TRBJ2-1, with D maybe TRBD1 (5 bases). Trimming stripped 1 base from V and 6 bases from J, with 10 bases between. Germline V gene sequence: CDR1 SGHTA, CDR2 FQGNSA. The CDR3 sequence is 14 residues long. Here the CDR3 reads CASSLGVQGNEQFF. For the CDR3, the DNA is TGTGCCAGCAGCTTAGGCGTCCAGGGCAATGAGCAGTTCTTC.